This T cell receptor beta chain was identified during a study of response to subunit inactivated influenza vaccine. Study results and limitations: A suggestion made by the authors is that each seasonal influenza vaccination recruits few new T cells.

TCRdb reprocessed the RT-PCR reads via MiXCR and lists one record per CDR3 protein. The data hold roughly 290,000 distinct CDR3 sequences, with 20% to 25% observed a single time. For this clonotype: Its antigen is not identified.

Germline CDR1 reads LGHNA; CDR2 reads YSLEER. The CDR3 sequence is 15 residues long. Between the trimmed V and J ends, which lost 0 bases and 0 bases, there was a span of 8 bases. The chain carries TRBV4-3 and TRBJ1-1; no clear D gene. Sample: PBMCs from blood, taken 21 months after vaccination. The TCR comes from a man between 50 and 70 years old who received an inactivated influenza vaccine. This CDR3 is CASSQDVGLNTEAFF. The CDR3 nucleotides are TGCGCCAGCAGCCAAGATGTGGGGTTGAACACTGAAGCTTTCTTT.